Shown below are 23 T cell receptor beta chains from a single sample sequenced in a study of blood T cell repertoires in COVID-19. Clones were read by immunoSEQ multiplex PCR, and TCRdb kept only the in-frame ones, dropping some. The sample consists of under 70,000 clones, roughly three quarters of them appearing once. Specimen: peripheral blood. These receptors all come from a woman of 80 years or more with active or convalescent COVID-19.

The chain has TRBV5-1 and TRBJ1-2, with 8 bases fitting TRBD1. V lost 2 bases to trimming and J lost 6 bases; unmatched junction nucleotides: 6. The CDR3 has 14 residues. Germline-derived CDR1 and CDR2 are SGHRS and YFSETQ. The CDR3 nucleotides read TGCGCCAGCAGCTTACACAGGGGGGAGGATGGCTACACCTTC. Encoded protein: CASSLHRGEDGYTF.

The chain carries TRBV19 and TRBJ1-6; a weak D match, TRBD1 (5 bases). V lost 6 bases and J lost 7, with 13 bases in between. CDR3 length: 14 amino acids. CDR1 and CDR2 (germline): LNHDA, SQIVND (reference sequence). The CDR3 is CASSPGVLNSPLHF. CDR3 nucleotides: TGTGCCAGTAGCCCGGGGGTCCTGAATTCACCCCTCCACTTT.

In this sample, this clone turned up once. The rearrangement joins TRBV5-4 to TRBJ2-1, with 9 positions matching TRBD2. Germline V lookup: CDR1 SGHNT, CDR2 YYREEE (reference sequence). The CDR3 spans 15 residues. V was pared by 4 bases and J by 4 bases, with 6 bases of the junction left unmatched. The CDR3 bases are TGTGCCAGCAGCCTGTCTAGCGGGGAGTACAATGAGCAGTTCTTC. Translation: CASSLSSGEYNEQFF. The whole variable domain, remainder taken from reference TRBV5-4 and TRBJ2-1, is ETGVTQSPTHLIKTRGQQVTLRCSSQSGHNTVSWYQQALGQGPQFIFQYYREEENGRGNFPPRFSGLQFPNYSSELNVNALELDDSALYLCASSLSSGEYNEQFFGPGTRLTVL.

CDR3 coding DNA: TGTGCCAGCAGAAAAACAGAGAACACTGAAGCTTTCTTT. It codes for CASRKTENTEAFF. The rearrangement links TRBV3-1 (or the pseudogene TRBV3-2) to TRBJ1-1; D ambiguous. Trimming pared 6 bases from V and 1 base from J, leaving 9 bases between. Per the germline V gene, CDR1 is LGHDT and CDR2 is YNNKEL (reference sequence). The CDR3 has 13 amino acids.

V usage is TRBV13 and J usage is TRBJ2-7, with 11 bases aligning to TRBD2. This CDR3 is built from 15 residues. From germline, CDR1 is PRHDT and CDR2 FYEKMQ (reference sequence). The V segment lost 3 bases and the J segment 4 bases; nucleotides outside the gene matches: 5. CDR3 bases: TGTGCCAGCAGCTTCCTAGCGGGGGGCCGTTACGAGCAGTACTTC. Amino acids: CASSFLAGGRYEQYF.

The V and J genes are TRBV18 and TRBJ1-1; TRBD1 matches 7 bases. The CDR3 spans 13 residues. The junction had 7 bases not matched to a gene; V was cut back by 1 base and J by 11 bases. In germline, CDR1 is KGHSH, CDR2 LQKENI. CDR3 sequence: CASSPQTGEKAFF. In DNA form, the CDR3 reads TGTGCCAGCTCACCACAAACAGGGGAGAAGGCTTTCTTT.

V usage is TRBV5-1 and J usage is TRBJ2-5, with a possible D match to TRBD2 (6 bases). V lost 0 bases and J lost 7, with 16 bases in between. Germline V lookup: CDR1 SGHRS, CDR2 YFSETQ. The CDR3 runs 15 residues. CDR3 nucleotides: TGCGCCAGCAGCTTGGATAACTCCTTGGGGGGGACCCAGTACTTC. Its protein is CASSLDNSLGGTQYF.

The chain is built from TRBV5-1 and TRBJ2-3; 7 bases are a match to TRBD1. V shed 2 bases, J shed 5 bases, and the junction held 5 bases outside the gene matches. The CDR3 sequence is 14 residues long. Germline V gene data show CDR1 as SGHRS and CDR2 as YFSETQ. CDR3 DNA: TGCGCCAGCAGCTTAGGACAGGCCAAAGATACGCAGTATTTT. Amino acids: CASSLGQAKDTQYF.

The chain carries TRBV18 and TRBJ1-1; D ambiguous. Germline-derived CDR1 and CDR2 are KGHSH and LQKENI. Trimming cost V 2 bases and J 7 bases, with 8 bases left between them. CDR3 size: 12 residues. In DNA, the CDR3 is TGTGCCAGCTCACCAGGAGAGAGTGAAGCTTTCTTT. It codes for CASSPGESEAFF.

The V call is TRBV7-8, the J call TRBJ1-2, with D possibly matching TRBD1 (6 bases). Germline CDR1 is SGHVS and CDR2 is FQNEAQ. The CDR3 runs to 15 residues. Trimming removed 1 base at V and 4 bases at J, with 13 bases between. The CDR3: CASSLVEPGVYGYTF. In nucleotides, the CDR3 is TGTGCCAGCAGCTTAGTCGAACCAGGGGTCTATGGCTACACCTTC.

The CDR3 nucleotides read TGTGCCAGCAGGCGCGCCGCCGACAGGGTGCTCGAGCAGTACTTC. Translated: CASRRAADRVLEQYF. This rearrangement joins TRBV27 to TRBJ2-7, with TRBD1 matching over 7 bases. The CDR3 is 15 residues long. The V gene end was trimmed by 6 bases and the J gene end by 6 bases; junction bases not matched to a gene: 14. Germline loops: CDR1 MNHEY, CDR2 SMNVEV (reference sequence).

The CDR3 reads CASSEMGPGVGNTIYF. As DNA, the CDR3 is TGTGCCAGCAGTGAAATGGGACCAGGGGTTGGAAACACCATATATTTT. The V and J genes are TRBV2 and TRBJ1-3; D is perhaps TRBD1 (6 bases). The V gene's germline CDR1 is SNHLY and CDR2 FYNNEI. The CDR3 is 16 residues long. The V end lost 2 bases, the J end lost 3 bases, and 14 bases lay between the germline ends.

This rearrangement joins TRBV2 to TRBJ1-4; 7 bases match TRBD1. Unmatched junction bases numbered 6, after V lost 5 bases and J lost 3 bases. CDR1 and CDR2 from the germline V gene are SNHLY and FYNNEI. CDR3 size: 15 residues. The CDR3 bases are TGTGCCAGCAGTCCCGACAGGGCTGCTAATGAAAAACTGTTTTTT. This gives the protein CASSPDRAANEKLFF.

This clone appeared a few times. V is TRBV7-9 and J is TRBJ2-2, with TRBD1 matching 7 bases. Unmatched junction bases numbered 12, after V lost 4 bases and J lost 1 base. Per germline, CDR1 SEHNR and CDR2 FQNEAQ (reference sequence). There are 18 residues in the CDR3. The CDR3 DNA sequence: TGTGCCAGCAGCTCCCCGACAGGGCTCCTCCTGAACACCGGGGAGCTGTTTTTT. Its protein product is CASSSPTGLLLNTGELFF.

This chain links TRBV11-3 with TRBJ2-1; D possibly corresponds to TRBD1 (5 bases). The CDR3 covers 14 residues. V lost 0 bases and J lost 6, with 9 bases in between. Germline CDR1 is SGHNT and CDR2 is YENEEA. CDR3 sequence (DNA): TGTGCCAGCAGCTTAGAGGGGCTTAGCAATGAGCAGTTCTTC. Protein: CASSLEGLSNEQFF.

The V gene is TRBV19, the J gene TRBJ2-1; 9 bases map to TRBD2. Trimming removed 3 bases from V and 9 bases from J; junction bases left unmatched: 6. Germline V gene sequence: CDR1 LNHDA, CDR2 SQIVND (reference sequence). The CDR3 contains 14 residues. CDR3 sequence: CASSISGGNAEQFF. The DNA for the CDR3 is TGTGCCAGTAGTATTAGCGGGGGAAACGCTGAGCAGTTCTTC.

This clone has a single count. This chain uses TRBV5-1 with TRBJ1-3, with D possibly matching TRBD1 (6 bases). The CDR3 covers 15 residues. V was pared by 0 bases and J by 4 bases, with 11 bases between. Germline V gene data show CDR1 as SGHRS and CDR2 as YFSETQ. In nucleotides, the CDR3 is TGCGCCAGCAGCTTGGTCCCAGGGGCAGGAAACACCATATATTTT. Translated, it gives CASSLVPGAGNTIYF.

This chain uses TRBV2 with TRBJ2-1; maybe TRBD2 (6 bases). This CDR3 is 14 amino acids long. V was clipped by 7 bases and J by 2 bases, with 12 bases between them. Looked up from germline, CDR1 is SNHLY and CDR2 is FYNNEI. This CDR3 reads CASTQLATYNEQFF. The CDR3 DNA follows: TGTGCCAGCACCCAACTAGCTACCTACAATGAGCAGTTCTTC.

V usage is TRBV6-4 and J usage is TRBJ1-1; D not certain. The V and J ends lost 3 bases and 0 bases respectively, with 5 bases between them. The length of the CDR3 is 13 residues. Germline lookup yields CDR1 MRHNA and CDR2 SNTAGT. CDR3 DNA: TGTGCCAGCAGTGATCAGATGAACACTGAAGCTTTCTTT. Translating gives CASSDQMNTEAFF.

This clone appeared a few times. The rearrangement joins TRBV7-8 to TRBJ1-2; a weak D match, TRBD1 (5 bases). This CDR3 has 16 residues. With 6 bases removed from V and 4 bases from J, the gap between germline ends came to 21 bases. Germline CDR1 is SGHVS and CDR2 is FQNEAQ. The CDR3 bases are TGTGCCAGCAGTTTCAACTCAGGGATGGTAGTCTATGGCTACACCTTC. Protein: CASSFNSGMVVYGYTF.

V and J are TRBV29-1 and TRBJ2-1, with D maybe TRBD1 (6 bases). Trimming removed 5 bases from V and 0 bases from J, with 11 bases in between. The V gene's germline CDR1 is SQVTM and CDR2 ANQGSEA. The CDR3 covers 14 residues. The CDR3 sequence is CSVRQDFSYNEQFF. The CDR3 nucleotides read TGCAGCGTTCGACAGGATTTCTCCTACAATGAGCAGTTCTTC.

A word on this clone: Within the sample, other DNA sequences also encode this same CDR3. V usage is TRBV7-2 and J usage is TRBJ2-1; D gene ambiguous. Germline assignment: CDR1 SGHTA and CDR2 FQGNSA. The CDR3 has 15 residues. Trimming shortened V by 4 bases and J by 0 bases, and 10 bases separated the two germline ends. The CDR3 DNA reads TGTGCCAGCAGCTCTCGGCGGAGCTCCTACAATGAGCAGTTCTTC. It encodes CASSSRRSSYNEQFF. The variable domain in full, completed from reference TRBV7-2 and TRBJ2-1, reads GAGVSQSPSNKVTEKGKDVELRCDPISGHTALYWYRQSLGQGLEFLIYFQGNSAPDKSGLPSDRFSAERTGGSVSTLTIQRTQQEDSAVYLCASSSRRSSYNEQFFGPGTRLTVL.

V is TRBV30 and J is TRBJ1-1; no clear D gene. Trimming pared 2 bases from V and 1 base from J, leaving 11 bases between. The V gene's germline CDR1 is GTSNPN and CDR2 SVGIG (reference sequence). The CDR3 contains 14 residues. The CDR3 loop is CAWSPLTPNTEAFF. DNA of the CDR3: TGTGCCTGGAGTCCCCTCACACCGAACACTGAAGCTTTCTTT. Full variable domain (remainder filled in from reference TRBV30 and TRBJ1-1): SQTIHQWPATLVQPVGSPLSLECTVEGTSNPNLYWYRQAAGRGLQLLFYSVGIGQISSEVPQNLSASRPQDRQFILSSKKLLLSDSGFYLCAWSPLTPNTEAFFGQGTRLTVV.